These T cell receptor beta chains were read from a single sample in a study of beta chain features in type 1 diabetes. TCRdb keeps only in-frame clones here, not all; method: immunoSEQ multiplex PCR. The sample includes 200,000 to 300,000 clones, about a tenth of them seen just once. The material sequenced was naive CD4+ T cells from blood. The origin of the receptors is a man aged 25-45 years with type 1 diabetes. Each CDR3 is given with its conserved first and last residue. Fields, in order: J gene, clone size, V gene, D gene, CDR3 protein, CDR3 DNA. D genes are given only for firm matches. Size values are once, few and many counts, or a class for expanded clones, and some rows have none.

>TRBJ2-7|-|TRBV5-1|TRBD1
CASSWTGPAYEQYF
TGCGCCAGCAGCTGGACAGGACCTGCCTACGAGCAGTACTTC
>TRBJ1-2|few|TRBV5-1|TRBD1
CASSLSSQGDPYGYTF
TGCGCCAGCAGCTTGTCTTCGCAGGGGGATCCCTATGGCTACACCTTC
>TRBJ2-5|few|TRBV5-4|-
CASRLGQETQYF
TGTGCCAGTAGACTAGGGCAAGAGACCCAGTACTTC
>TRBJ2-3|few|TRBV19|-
CATERPGGDTQYF
TGTGCCACCGAACGCCCGGGCGGGGATACGCAGTATTTT
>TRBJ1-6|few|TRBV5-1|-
CASSMDLYRESLNSPLHF
TGCGCCAGCAGCATGGACCTGTACAGGGAGTCCCTTAATTCACCCCTCCACTTT
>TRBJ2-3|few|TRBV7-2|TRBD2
CASSLVAGGTDTQYF
TGTGCCAGCAGCTTAGTAGCGGGGGGTACAGATACGCAGTATTTT
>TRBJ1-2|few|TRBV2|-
CASSADSNYGYTF
TGTGCCAGCAGTGCAGACAGTAACTATGGCTACACCTTC
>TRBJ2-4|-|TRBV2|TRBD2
CASNPRGRSKNIQYF
TGTGCCAGCAACCCGCGGGGGAGGTCCAAAAACATTCAGTACTTC
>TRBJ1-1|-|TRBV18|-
CASSPGTGNTEAFF
TGTGCCAGCTCACCAGGCACAGGGAACACTGAAGCTTTCTTT
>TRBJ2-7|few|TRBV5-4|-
CAQPTGGDEQYF
TGTGCCCAACCCACAGGGGGGGACGAGCAGTACTTC
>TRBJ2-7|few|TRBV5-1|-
CASSLWRGSLNEQYF
TGCGCCAGCAGCTTGTGGCGGGGCAGCCTCAACGAGCAGTACTTC
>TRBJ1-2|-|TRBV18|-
CASSEYVNGYTF
TGTGCCAGCTCCGAGTACGTCAACGGCTACACCTTC
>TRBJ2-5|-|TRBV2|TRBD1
CASSFTPAGTGFERGNF
TGTGCCAGCTCATTCACCCCAGCCGGGACAGGCTTCGAGAGAGGAAACTTC
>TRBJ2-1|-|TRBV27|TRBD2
CASSSLRTSGGNNEQFF
TGTGCCAGCAGTTCCTTACGGACTAGCGGGGGGAACAATGAGCAGTTCTTC
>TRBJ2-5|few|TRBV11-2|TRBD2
CASSSLADLGTQYF
TGTGCCAGCAGCTCGCTAGCGGACCTGGGGACCCAGTACTTC
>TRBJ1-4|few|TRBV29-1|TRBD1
CSGRTGLQEKLFF
TGCAGCGGGCGGACAGGGTTACAGGAAAAACTGTTTTTT
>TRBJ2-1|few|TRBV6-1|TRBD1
CASSAGQGNDEQFF
TGTGCCAGCAGTGCGGGACAGGGAAATGATGAGCAGTTCTTC
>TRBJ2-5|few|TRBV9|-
CASSVDFLVETQYF
TGTGCCAGCAGCGTAGATTTTCTTGTGGAGACCCAGTACTTC
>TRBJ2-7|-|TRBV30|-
CALTVGQGQYF
TGTGCCCTTACCGTCGGGCAGGGTCAGTACTTC
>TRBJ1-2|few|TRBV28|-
CATALPGDYGYTF
TGTGCCACCGCATTGCCAGGGGACTATGGCTACACCTTC
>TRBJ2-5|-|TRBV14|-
CASSQAKLQYF
TGTGCCAGCAGCCAAGCGAAACTTCAGTACTTC
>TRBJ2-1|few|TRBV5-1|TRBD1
CASSFSPGGDEQFF
TGCGCCAGCAGCTTTTCTCCAGGGGGAGATGAGCAGTTCTTC
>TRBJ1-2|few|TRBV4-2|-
CASSQEQGNYGYTF
TGTGCCAGCAGCCAAGAGCAGGGTAACTATGGCTACACCTTC
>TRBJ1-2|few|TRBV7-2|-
CASSAYRDKGYTF
TGTGCCAGCAGCGCGTACAGAGATAAGGGCTACACCTTC
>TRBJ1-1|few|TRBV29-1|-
CSVRDISLEAFF
TGCAGCGTAAGGGACATCTCTTTGGAAGCTTTCTTT
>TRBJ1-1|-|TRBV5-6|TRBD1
CASSLVRGRGTEAFF
TGTGCCAGCAGCTTGGTCAGGGGGCGAGGCACTGAAGCTTTCTTT
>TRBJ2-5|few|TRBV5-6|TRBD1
CASSLIGGLPRETQYF
TGTGCCAGCAGCTTGATAGGGGGCCTTCCAAGAGAGACCCAGTACTTC
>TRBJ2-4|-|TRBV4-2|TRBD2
CASSQEPTSGGIKNIQYF
TGTGCCAGCAGCCAAGAACCGACTAGCGGGGGAATCAAAAACATTCAGTACTTC
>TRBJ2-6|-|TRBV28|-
CASSLRGWGRVASGANVLTF
TGTGCCAGCAGTTTGCGGGGATGGGGCAGGGTCGCCTCTGGGGCCAACGTCCTGACTTTC
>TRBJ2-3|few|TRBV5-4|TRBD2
CASSPHPTSGGTDTQYF
TGTGCCAGCAGCCCGCACCCGACTAGCGGGGGAACAGATACGCAGTATTTT
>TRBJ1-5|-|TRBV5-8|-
CASTHGALQAQHF
TGTGCCAGCACCCATGGGGCCTTGCAGGCCCAGCATTTT
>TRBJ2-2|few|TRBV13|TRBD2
CASSFTSGGNTGELFF
TGTGCCAGCAGCTTTACTAGCGGGGGTAACACCGGGGAGCTGTTTTTT
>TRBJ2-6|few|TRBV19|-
CASSISSGANVLTF
TGTGCCAGTAGTATTAGCTCTGGGGCCAACGTCCTGACTTTC
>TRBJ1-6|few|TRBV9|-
CASSQDGRVSPLHF
TGTGCCAGCAGTCAGGATGGCAGGGTTTCACCCCTCCACTTT
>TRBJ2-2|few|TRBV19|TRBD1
CASSSGTGVPGELFF
TGTGCCAGTAGTTCCGGGACAGGGGTTCCCGGGGAGCTGTTTTTT
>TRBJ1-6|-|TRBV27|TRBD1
CASSSWTGGAGSPLHF
TGTGCCAGCAGTTCCTGGACAGGGGGCGCCGGTTCACCCCTCCACTTT
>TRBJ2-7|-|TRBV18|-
CASSPEAYYNAWEQYF
TGTGCCAGCTCACCCGAGGCCTACTATAACGCTTGGGAGCAGTACTTC
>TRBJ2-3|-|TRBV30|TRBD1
CAWMTGGDTQYF
TGTGCCTGGATGACAGGGGGCGATACGCAGTATTTT
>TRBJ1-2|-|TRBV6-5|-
CASSYGQGFYGYTF
TGTGCCAGCAGTTACGGGCAGGGATTCTATGGCTACACCTTC
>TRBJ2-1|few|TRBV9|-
CASSVDTGYNEQFF
TGTGCCAGCAGCGTAGATACCGGGTACAATGAGCAGTTCTTC
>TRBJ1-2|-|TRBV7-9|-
CASSPRDPGSGYTF
TGTGCCAGCAGCCCGCGGGACCCTGGGAGCGGCTACACCTTC
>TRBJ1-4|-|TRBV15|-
CATSMGAGREEKLFF
TGTGCCACCAGCATGGGCGCCGGGAGGGAGGAAAAACTGTTTTTT
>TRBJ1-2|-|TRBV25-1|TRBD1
CASSLTGDYTF
TGTGCCAGCAGCCTGACAGGGGACTACACCTTC
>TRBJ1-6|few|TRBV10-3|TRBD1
CATNPGQQSSYNSPLHF
TGTGCCACGAATCCGGGACAGCAGAGCTCCTATAATTCACCCCTCCACTTT
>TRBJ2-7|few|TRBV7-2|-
CATRGESYEQYF
TGTGCCACGAGAGGAGAGTCCTACGAGCAGTACTTC
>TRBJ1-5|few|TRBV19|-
CASSIATGNQPQHF
TGTGCCAGTAGTATAGCGACAGGCAATCAGCCCCAGCATTTT
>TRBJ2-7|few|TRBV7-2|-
CASSTGYGGSYEQYF
TGTGCCAGCAGCACCGGCTACGGGGGTTCCTACGAGCAGTACTTC
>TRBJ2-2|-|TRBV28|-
CASSLQSANTGELFF
TGTGCCAGCAGTCTCCAGTCTGCGAACACCGGGGAGCTGTTTTTT
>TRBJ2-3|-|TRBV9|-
CASSLGLSTDTQYF
TGTGCCAGCAGCTTGGGGCTCAGCACAGATACGCAGTATTTT
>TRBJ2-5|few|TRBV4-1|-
CASSQGGGAPQYF
TGCGCCAGCAGCCAAGGCGGCGGGGCGCCCCAGTACTTC